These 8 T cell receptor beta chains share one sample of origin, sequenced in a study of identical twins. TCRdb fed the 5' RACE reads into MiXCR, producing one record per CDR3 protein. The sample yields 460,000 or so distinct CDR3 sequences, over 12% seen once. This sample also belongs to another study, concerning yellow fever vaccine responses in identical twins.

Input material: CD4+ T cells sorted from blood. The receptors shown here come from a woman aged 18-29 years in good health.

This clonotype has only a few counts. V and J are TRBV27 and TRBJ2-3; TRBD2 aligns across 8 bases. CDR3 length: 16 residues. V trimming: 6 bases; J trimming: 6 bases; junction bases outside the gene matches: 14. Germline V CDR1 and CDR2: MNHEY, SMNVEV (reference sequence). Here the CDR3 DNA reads TGTGCCAGCAGCCGCTCGTCCACGGGGGGGCACGATACGCAGTATTTT. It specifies CASSRSSTGGHDTQYF.

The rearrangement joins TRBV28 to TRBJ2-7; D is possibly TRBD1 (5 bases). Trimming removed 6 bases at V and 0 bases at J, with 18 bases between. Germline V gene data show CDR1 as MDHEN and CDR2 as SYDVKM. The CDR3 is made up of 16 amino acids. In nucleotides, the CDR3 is TGTGCCAGCAGCCGTCACCGGACACCTAGCTCCTACGAGCAGTACTTC. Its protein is CASSRHRTPSSYEQYF.

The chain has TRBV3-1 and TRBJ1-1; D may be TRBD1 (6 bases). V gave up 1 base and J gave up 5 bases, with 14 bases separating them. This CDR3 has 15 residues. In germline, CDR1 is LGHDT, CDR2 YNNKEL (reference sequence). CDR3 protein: CASSQGGARGTEAFF. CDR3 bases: TGTGCCAGCAGCCAAGGGGGGGCGCGCGGGACTGAAGCTTTCTTT.

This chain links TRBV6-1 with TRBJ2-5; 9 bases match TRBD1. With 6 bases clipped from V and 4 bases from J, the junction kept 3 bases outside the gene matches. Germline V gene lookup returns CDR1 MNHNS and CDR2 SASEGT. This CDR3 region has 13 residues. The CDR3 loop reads CASSTGGRETQYF. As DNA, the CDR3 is TGTGCCAGCAGCACAGGGGGCCGAGAGACCCAGTACTTC.

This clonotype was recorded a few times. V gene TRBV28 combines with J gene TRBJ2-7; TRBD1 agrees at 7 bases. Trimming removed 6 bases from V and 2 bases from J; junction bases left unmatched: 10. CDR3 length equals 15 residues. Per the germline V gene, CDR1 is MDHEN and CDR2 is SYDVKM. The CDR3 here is CASSHGQAGTYEQYF. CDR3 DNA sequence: TGTGCCAGCAGCCACGGACAGGCTGGCACCTACGAGCAGTACTTC.

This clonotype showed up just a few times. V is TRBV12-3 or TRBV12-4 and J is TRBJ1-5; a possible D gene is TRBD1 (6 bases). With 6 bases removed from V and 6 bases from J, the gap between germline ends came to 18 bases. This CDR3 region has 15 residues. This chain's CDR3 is CASRPGTGRGQPQHF. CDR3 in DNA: TGTGCCAGCAGGCCCGGGACGGGCAGGGGTCAGCCCCAGCATTTT.

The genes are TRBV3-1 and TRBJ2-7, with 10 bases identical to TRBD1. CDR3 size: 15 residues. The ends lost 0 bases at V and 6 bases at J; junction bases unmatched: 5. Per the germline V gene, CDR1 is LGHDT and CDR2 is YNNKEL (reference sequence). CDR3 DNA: TGTGCCAGCAGCCAAGATGGGACAGGGGCTCCCGAGCAGTACTTC. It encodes CASSQDGTGAPEQYF.

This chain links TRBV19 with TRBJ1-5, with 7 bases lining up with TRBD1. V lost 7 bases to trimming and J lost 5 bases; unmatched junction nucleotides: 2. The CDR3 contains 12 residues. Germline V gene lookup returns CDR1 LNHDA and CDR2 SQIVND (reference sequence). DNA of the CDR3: TGTGCCAGTAAAACAGGGGATCAGCCCCAGCATTTT. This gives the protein CASKTGDQPQHF.